What follows are 17 T cell receptor beta chains derived from one specimen sequenced in a study of blood T cell repertoires in COVID-19 (dated by TCRdb to 2020 to 2021). Receptor amplification or capture employed the immunoSEQ multiplex PCR assay. TCRdb re-hosts the immuneACCESS table, in-frame sequences only. Its copies lack some clones; in the studies checked, an unresolved V gene accounts for under half of them, and the cause for the rest is not known. The sample records about 160,000 clones, approximately 84% of which are singletons. The ten largest clonotypes hold 22% of the sample. The specimen was peripheral blood. These receptors all stem from an elderly woman with acute or convalescent COVID-19.

A single count supports this clone. The chain is built from TRBV4-2 and TRBJ2-1; TRBD2 might be the D (5 bases). The V gene lost 4 bases and the J gene lost 2 bases, with 18 bases spanning the gap. CDR1 is LGHNA and CDR2 is YNFKEQ in the germline V gene. The CDR3 covers 17 residues. As DNA, the CDR3 is TGTGCCAGCAGCCCGGCCGGCCTAGCCTCCCCCTACAATGAGCAGTTCTTC. Residues: CASSPAGLASPYNEQFF.

The genes are TRBV3-1 (or the pseudogene TRBV3-2) and TRBJ1-4; unclear D gene. The V gene's germline CDR1 is LGHDT and CDR2 YNNKEL (reference sequence). With 5 bases removed from V and 11 bases from J, the gap between germline ends came to 12 bases. The CDR3 extends over 12 amino acids. The CDR3: CASSDLAGKLFF. CDR3 sequence (DNA): TGTGCCAGCAGCGACCTCGCCGGGAAACTGTTTTTT.

This chain joins TRBV5-5 and TRBJ2-1; 10 nucleotides match TRBD2. Per the germline V gene, CDR1 is SGHKS and CDR2 is YYEKEE (reference sequence). Trimming cost V 4 bases and J 2 bases; bases outside gene matches: 18. This CDR3 is 20 amino acids long. As DNA, the CDR3 is TGTGCCAGCAGCCTCAGTGGGCCTAGCGGGAGCTCACGAACCTACAATGAGCAGTTCTTC. Residues: CASSLSGPSGSSRTYNEQFF.

This clone was detected a few times. This sequence joins TRBV5-5 and TRBJ2-7, with D possibly TRBD2 on 5 matching bases. The germline V gene has CDR1 SGHKS and CDR2 YYEKEE (reference sequence). This CDR3 is built from 15 residues. Deletions cut 7 bases from V and 0 bases from J, with 17 bases between. CDR3 region: CASRFTGSGSYEQYF. The CDR3 nucleotides are TGTGCCAGCCGGTTTACGGGAAGTGGCTCCTACGAGCAGTACTTC.

This chain links TRBV19 with TRBJ1-2; no clear D. V was trimmed by 6 bases and J by 1 base, leaving 12 bases between them. The CDR3 loop spans 14 amino acids. The V gene's germline CDR1 is LNHDA and CDR2 SQIVND (reference sequence). In DNA, the CDR3 is TGTGCCAGTAGCCTCGTGGGAGATAACTATGGCTACACCTTC. Its translation is CASSLVGDNYGYTF.

The chain links TRBV19 to TRBJ2-7; perhaps TRBD1 as D (5 bases). Germline CDR1 LNHDA, CDR2 SQIVND (reference sequence). Trimming left V 10 bases short and J 2 bases short, with 9 bases between. The CDR3 has 11 amino acids. CDR3 sequence: CATRDTYEQYF. The DNA for the CDR3 is TGTGCCACCAGGGATACCTACGAGCAGTACTTC.

This chain joins TRBV18 and TRBJ1-2; TRBD1 might be the D (5 bases). Trimming took 3 bases from V and 7 from J, leaving 15 bases between them. Germline V lookup: CDR1 KGHSH, CDR2 LQKENI. The CDR3 covers 14 residues. The CDR3 sequence: CASSPSEYQGGYTF. CDR3 DNA sequence: TGTGCCAGCTCACCGTCGGAGTATCAGGGTGGCTACACCTTC.

The V gene is TRBV29-1, the J gene TRBJ1-3, with 9 positions matching TRBD1. Trimming at V came to 4 bases and at J to 2 bases, leaving 0 bases not matched to a gene. The CDR3 has 13 amino acids. CDR1 SQVTM and CDR2 ANQGSEA come from the germline V gene. The CDR3 protein is CSVGQGAGNTIYF. The DNA of the CDR3 is TGCAGCGTTGGACAGGGGGCTGGAAACACCATATATTTT.

The chain joins TRBV19 to TRBJ2-7; D perhaps matches TRBD2 (6 bases). The length of the CDR3 is 17 residues. V lost 5 bases and J 6 bases, leaving 26 bases between the germline ends. Per germline, CDR1 LNHDA and CDR2 SQIVND (reference sequence). CDR3 nucleotides: TGTGCCAGTAGTGCCCGGACTAATCTGGCCCTATCACCCGAGCAGTACTTC. Protein sequence: CASSARTNLALSPEQYF. The entire variable domain, with the rest obtained from reference TRBV19 and TRBJ2-7, is as follows: DGGITQSPKYLFRKEGQNVTLSCEQNLNHDAMYWYRQDPGQGLRLIYYSQIVNDFQKGDIAEGYSVSREKKESFPLTVTSAQKNPTAFYLCASSARTNLALSPEQYFGPGTRLTVT.

This chain connects TRBV15 to TRBJ1-5; D call uncertain. CDR3 length: 16 residues. With 0 bases removed from V and 7 bases from J, the gap between germline ends came to 16 bases. In germline, CDR1 is LNHNV, CDR2 YYDKDF (reference sequence). CDR3 coding DNA: TGTGCCACCAGCAGAGATCGTATGGGTTCGGGGCAGCCCCAGCATTTT. It yields the protein CATSRDRMGSGQPQHF.

The chain has TRBV6-2 or TRBV6-3 and TRBJ1-1; TRBD1 is a possible D gene (6 bases). CDR1 MNHEY and CDR2 SVGEGT come from the germline V gene. Deletions cut 6 bases from V and 1 base from J, with 18 bases between. CDR3 length: 16 residues. The CDR3 nucleotides are TGTGCCAGCAGCATACAGGGTGGGGTGAAGAACACTGAAGCTTTCTTT. Encoded protein: CASSIQGGVKNTEAFF.

V is TRBV6-2 or TRBV6-3 and J is TRBJ2-3, with 7 nucleotides matching TRBD2. J gave up 7 bases and V 0 bases, and 10 bases lay outside the gene matches. CDR3 size: 16 residues. Germline CDR1 MNHEY, CDR2 SVGEGT. The DNA of the CDR3 is TGTGCCAGCAGTTACTCGCCGGGCGGGAGCCTCCATACGCAGTATTTT. Protein sequence: CASSYSPGGSLHTQYF.

V and J are TRBV5-6 and TRBJ2-1; TRBD2 matches 14 bases. After removal of 1 base from V and 0 bases from J, the junction contained 3 bases not matched to a gene. Germline assignment: CDR1 SGHDT and CDR2 YYEEEE. The CDR3 sequence is 18 residues long. The CDR3 DNA reads as TGTGCCAGCAGCTTGAGACTAGCGGGAGGGTCCTCCTACAATGAGCAGTTCTTC. Amino acid sequence: CASSLRLAGGSSYNEQFF.

The rearrangement joins TRBV18 to TRBJ2-7, with D possibly TRBD1 on 6 matching bases. Trimming removed 1 base at V and 5 bases at J, with 18 bases between. Germline values: CDR1 KGHSH, CDR2 LQKENI. The CDR3 runs to 16 residues. The CDR3, as DNA: TGTGCCAGCTCACCACGATGGGGGCAGTTCGGCCACGAGCAGTACTTC. Amino acid sequence: CASSPRWGQFGHEQYF. The entire variable domain, with the rest obtained from reference TRBV18 and TRBJ2-7, is as follows: NAGVMQNPRHLVRRRGQEARLRCSPMKGHSHVYWYRQLPEEGLKFMVYLQKENIIDESGMPKERFSAEFPKEGPSILRIQQVVRGDSAAYFCASSPRWGQFGHEQYFGPGTRLTVT.

The rearrangement uses TRBV5-1 and TRBJ2-3; TRBD2 matches at 9 bases. With 5 bases clipped from V and 0 bases from J, the junction kept 1 base outside the gene matches. This CDR3 contains 14 residues. Germline V gene lookup returns CDR1 SGHRS and CDR2 YFSETQ. The CDR3 is CASSAGGSTDTQYF. The CDR3 DNA reads TGCGCCAGCAGTGCGGGAGGGAGCACAGATACGCAGTATTTT.

The chain employs TRBV5-4 and TRBJ2-7, with TRBD2 as a possible D gene (5 bases). The CDR3 is 14 residues long. V lost 1 base to trimming and J lost 7 bases, with 15 bases between them. Germline CDR1 is SGHNT and CDR2 is YYREEE (reference sequence). CDR3 sequence: CASSLRERSAEQYF. CDR3 sequence (DNA): TGTGCCAGCAGCTTGAGGGAGCGCTCGGCGGAGCAGTACTTC.

The J gene is TRBJ2-5, the V gene TRBV30; 7 bases line up with TRBD2. The CDR3 consists of 13 residues. Trimming cost V 5 bases and J 4 bases; bases outside gene matches: 7. Germline assignment: CDR1 GTSNPN and CDR2 SVGIG (reference sequence). The DNA for the CDR3 is TGTGCCTGGGGGGGGAGGGCCCGAGAGACCCAGTACTTC. Translated, it gives CAWGGRARETQYF.